This T cell receptor (beta chain) was observed in a study of cytomegalovirus exposure and HLA in healthy donors. Study findings and constraints: Equally common other TCR beta chains were less clonally expanded than HLA-associated ones, a later analysis found.

CDR1 is SGHTA, CDR2 FQGNSA, per germline. The V gene end was trimmed by 6 bases and the J gene end by 3 bases; junction bases not matched to a gene: 12. This CDR3 has 16 residues. About this clone: The antigen is undetermined.

Both 60 Vbeta primers and 13 Jbeta primers went into the PCR. This table comes from immunoSEQ multiplex PCR, and its TCRdb copy is limited to in-frame clones, with some not included. Among roughly 180,000 clones listed, roughly 74% were seen once. This receptor was obtained from a female donor in good health and CMV-seronegative. The chain couples TRBV7-2 to TRBJ2-7, with TRBD2 matching 9 bases. Sequencing used PBMCs. CDR3 sequence reads: CASSVGSGRVGYEQYF. The CDR3 nucleotides are TGTGCCAGCAGTGTCGGTAGCGGGAGAGTCGGCTACGAGCAGTACTTC.